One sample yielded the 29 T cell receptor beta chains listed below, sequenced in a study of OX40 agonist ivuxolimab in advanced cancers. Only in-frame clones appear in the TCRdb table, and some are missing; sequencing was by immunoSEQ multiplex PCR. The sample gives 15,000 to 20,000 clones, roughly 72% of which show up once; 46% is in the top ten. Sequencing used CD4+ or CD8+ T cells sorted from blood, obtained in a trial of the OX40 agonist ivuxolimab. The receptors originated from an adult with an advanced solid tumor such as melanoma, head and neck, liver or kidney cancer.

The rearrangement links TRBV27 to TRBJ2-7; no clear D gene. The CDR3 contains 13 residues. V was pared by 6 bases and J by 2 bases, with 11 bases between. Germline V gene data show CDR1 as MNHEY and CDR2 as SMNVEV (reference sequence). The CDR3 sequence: CASRDLLTYEQYF. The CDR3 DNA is TGTGCCAGCAGGGACCTACTCACCTACGAGCAGTACTTC.

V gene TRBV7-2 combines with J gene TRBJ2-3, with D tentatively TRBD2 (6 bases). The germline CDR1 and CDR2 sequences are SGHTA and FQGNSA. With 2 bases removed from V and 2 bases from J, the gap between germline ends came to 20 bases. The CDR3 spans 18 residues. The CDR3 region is CASSLFFGSLRNTDTQYF. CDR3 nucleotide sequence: TGTGCCAGCAGCTTATTCTTCGGGAGCCTCCGGAACACAGATACGCAGTATTTT.

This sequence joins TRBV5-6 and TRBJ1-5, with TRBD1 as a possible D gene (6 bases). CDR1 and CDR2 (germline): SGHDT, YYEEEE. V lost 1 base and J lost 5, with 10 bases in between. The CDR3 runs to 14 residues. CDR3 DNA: TGTGCCAGCAGCTTGAGGGCAGGGGATCAGCCCCAGCATTTT. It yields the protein CASSLRAGDQPQHF.

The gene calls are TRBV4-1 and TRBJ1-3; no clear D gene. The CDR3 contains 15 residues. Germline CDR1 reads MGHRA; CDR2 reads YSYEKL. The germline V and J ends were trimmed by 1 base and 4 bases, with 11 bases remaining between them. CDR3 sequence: CASSQVEGFGNTIYF. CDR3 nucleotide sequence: TGCGCCAGCAGCCAAGTTGAGGGCTTCGGAAACACCATATATTTT.

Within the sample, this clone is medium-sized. CDR3 protein: CASRGLSQGYEQYF. CDR3 coding DNA: TGTGCCAGCAGAGGCCTCTCCCAAGGATACGAGCAGTACTTC. The chain recombines TRBV27 with TRBJ2-7; no clear D. The CDR3 has 14 amino acids. V lost 6 bases, J lost 4 bases, and 16 bases lay in between. Germline assignment: CDR1 MNHEY and CDR2 SMNVEV (reference sequence).

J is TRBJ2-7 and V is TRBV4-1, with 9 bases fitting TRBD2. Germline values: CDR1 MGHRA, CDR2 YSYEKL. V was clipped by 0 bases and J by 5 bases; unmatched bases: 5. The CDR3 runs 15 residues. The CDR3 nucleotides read TGCGCCAGCAGCCAAGATGGGGCGGGGGGGGACGAGCAGTACTTC. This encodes CASSQDGAGGDEQYF.

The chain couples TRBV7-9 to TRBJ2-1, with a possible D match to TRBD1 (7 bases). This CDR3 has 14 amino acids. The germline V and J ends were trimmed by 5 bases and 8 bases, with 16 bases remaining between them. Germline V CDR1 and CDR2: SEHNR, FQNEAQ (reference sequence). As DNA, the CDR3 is TGTGCCAGCAGCCTAGGGGCAGGGGGGCATGAGCAGTTCTTC. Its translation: CASSLGAGGHEQFF. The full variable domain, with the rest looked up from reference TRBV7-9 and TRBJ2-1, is DTGVSQNPRHKITKRGQNVTFRCDPISEHNRLYWYRQTLGQGPEFLTYFQNEAQLEKSRLLSDRFSAERPKGSFSTLEIQRTEQGDSAMYLCASSLGAGGHEQFFGPGTRLTVL.

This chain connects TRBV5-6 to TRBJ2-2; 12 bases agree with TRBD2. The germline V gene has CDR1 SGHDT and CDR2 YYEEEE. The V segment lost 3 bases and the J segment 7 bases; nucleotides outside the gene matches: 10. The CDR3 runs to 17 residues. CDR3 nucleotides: TGTGCCAGCAGCTCGCTAGCGGGAGGGGTAGAGGACGGGGAGCTGTTTTTT. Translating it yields CASSSLAGGVEDGELFF.

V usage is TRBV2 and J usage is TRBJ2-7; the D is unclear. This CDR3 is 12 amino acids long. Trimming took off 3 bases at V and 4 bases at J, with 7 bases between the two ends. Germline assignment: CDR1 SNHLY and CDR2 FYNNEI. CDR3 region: CASSEERYEQYF. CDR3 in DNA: TGTGCCAGCAGTGAGGAGAGGTACGAGCAGTACTTC.

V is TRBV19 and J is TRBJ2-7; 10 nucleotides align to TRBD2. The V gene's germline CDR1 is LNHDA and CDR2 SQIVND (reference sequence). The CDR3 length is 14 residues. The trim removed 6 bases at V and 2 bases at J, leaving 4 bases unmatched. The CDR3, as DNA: TGTGCCAGTAGCCGGACTAGCGGTCCCTACGAGCAGTACTTC. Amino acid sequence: CASSRTSGPYEQYF.

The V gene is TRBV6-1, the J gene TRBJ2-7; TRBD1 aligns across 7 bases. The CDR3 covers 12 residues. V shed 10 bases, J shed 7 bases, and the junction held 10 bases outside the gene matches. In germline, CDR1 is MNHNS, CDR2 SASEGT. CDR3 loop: CATTSLDREQYF. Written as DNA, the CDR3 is TGTGCCACAACCTCTCTGGACAGGGAGCAGTACTTC.

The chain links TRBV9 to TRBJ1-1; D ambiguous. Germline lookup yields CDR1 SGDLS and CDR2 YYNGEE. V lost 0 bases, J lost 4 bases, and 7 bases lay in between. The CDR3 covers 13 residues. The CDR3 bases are TGTGCCAGCAGCGTAGGGACCTTCACTGAAGCTTTCTTT. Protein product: CASSVGTFTEAFF.

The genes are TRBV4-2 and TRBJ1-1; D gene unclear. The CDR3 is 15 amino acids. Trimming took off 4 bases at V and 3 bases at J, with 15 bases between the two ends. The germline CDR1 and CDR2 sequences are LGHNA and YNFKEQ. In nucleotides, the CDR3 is TGTGCCAGCAGCCCCCTGGGAGGGAAGGACACTGAAGCTTTCTTT. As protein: CASSPLGGKDTEAFF.

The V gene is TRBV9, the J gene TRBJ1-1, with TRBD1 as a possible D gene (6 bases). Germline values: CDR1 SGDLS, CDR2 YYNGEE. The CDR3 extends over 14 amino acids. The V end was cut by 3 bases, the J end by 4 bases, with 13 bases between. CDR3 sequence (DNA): TGTGCCAGCAGCGAATACAGGGCGACCACTGAAGCTTTCTTT. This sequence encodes CASSEYRATTEAFF.

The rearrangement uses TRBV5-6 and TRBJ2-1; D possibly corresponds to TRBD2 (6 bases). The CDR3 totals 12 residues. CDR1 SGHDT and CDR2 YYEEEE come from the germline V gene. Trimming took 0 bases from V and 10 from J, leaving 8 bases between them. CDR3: CASSLALAEQFF. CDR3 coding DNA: TGTGCCAGCAGCTTGGCCCTAGCGGAGCAGTTCTTC.

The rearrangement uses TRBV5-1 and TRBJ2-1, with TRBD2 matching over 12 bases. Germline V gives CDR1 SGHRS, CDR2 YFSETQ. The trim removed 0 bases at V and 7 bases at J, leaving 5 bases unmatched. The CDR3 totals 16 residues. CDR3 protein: CASSLARLAGANEQFF. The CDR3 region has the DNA TGCGCCAGCAGCTTGGCTCGACTAGCGGGGGCGAATGAGCAGTTCTTC. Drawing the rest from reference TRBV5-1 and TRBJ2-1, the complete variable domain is KAGVTQTPRYLIKTRGQQVTLSCSPISGHRSVSWYQQTPGQGLQFLFEYFSETQRNKGNFPGRFSGRQFSNSRSEMNVSTLELGDSALYLCASSLARLAGANEQFFGPGTRLTVL.

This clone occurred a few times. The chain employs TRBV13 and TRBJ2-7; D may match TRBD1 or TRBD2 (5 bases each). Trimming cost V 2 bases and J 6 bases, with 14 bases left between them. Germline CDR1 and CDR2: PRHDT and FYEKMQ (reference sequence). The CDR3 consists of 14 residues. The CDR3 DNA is TGTGCCAGCAGCTTAACCAGATCGGGGCTCGAGCAGTACTTC. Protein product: CASSLTRSGLEQYF.

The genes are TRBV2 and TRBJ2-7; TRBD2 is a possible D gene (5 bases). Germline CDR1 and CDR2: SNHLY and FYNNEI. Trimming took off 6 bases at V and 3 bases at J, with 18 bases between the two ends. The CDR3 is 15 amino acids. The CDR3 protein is CASREDRVGIYEQYF. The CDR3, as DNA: TGTGCCAGCAGGGAGGACCGGGTAGGTATCTACGAGCAGTACTTC.

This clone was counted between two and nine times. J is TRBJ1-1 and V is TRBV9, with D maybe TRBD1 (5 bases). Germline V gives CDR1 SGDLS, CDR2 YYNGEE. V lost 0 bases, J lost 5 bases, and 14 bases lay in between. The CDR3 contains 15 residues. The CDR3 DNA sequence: TGTGCCAGCAGCGTAGGATCGGGGGTTAAGACTGAAGCTTTCTTT. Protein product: CASSVGSGVKTEAFF. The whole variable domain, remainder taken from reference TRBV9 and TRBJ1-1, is DSGVTQTPKHLITATGQRVTLRCSPRSGDLSVYWYQQSLDQGLQFLIQYYNGEERAKGNILERFSAQQFPDLHSELNLSSLELGDSALYFCASSVGSGVKTEAFFGQGTRLTVV.

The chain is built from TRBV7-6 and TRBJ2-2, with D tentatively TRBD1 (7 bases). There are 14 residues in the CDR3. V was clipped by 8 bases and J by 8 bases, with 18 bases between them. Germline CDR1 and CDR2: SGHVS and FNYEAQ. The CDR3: CASSGGGKGGELFF. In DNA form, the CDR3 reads TGTGCCAGCTCCGGAGGGGGCAAGGGTGGGGAGCTGTTTTTT.

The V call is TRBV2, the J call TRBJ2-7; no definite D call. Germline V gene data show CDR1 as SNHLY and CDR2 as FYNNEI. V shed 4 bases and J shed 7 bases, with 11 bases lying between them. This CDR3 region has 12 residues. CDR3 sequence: CASSGPSWEQYF. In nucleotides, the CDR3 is TGTGCCAGCAGTGGACCATCGTGGGAGCAGTACTTC.

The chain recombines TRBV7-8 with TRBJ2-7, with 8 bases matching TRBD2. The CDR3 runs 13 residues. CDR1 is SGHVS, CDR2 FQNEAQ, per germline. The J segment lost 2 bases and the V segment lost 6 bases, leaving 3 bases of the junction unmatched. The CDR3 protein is CASRNGGAYEQYF. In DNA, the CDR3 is TGTGCCAGCAGAAACGGGGGGGCCTACGAGCAGTACTTC.

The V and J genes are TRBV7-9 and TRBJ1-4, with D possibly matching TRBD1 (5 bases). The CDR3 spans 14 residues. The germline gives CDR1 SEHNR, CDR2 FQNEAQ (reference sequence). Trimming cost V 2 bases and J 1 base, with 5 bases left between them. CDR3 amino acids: CASSLTGTNEKLFF. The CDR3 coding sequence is TGTGCCAGCAGCTTAACAGGAACTAATGAAAAACTGTTTTTT.

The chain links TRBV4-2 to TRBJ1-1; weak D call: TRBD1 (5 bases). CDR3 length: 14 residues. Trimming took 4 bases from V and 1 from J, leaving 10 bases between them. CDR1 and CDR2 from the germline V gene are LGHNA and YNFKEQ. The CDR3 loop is CASSPGGENTEAFF. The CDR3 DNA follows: TGTGCCAGCAGCCCTGGGGGGGAGAACACTGAAGCTTTCTTT.

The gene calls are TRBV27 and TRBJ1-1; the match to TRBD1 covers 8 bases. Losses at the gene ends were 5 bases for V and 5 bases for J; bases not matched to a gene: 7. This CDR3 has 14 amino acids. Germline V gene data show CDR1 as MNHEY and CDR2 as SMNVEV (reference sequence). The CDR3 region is CASSPRDRRTEAFF. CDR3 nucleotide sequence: TGTGCCAGCAGTCCTCGGGACAGGCGGACTGAAGCTTTCTTT.

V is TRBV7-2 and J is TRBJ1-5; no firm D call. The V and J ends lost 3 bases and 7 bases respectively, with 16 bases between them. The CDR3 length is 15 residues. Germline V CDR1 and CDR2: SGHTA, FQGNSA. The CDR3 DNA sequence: TGTGCCAGCAGCTTCGGTGGGGTGGCGGCCCAGCCCCAGCATTTT. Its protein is CASSFGGVAAQPQHF.

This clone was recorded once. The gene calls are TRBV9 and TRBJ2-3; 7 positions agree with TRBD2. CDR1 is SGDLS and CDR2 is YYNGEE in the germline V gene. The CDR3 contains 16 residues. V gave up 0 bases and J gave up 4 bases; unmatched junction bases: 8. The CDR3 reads CASSVVPAGISDTQYF. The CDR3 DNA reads TGTGCCAGCAGCGTAGTGCCAGCGGGAATCTCAGATACGCAGTATTTT. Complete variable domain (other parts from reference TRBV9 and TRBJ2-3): DSGVTQTPKHLITATGQRVTLRCSPRSGDLSVYWYQQSLDQGLQFLIQYYNGEERAKGNILERFSAQQFPDLHSELNLSSLELGDSALYFCASSVVPAGISDTQYFGPGTRLTVL.

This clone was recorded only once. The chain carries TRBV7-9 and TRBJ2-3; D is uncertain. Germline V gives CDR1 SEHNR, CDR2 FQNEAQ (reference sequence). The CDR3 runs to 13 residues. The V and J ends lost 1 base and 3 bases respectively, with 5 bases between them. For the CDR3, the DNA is TGTGCCAGCAGCTTAGTGACGACAGATACGCAGTATTTT. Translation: CASSLVTTDTQYF.

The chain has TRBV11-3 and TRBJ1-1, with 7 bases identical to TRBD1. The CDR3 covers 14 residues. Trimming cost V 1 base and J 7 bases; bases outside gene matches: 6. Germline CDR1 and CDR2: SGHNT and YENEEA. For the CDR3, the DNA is TGTGCCAGCAGCTTAGGTGGAGGGGGCTTTGAAGCTTTCTTT. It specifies CASSLGGGGFEAFF.